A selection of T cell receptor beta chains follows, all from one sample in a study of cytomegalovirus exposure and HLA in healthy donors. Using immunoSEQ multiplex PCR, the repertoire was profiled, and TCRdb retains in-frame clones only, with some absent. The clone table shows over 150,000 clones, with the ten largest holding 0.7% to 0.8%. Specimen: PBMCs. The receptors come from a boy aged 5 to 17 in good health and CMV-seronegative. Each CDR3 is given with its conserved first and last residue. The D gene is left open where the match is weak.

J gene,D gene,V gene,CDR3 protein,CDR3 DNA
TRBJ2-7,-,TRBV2,CASSGGTPAGEQYF,TGTGCCAGCAGTGGTGGGACACCGGCCGGCGAGCAGTACTTC
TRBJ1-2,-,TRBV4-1,CASSHPGQGLWGYTF,TGCGCCAGCAGCCACCCGGGGCAGGGGTTGTGGGGCTACACCTTC
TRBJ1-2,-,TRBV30,CAWSWSWLELGGYTF,TGTGCCTGGAGTTGGAGTTGGTTAGAGCTTGGCGGCTACACCTTC
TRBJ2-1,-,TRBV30,CAWSGPYNEQFF,TGTGCCTGGAGTGGGCCCTACAATGAGCAGTTCTTC
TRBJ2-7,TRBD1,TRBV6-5,CASRTDRGLPYEQYF,TGTGCCAGCAGAACCGACAGGGGGTTACCCTACGAGCAGTACTTC
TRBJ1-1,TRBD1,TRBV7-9,CASSKSRQGRHTEAFF,TGTGCCAGCAGTAAGAGTAGACAGGGGCGGCACACTGAAGCTTTCTTT
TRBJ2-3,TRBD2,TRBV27,CASSLRDYTDTQYF,TGTGCCAGCAGTTTAAGGGACTACACAGATACGCAGTATTTT
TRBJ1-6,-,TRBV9,CASSPSPSSYNSPLHF,TGTGCCAGCAGCCCAAGCCCGAGCTCCTATAATTCACCCCTCCACTTT
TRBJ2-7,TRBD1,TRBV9,CASNRAGTGYEQYF,TGTGCCAGCAACCGAGCCGGGACAGGCTACGAGCAGTACTTC
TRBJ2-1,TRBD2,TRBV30,CAWASGESRRNEQFF,TGTGCCTGGGCTAGCGGGGAATCGCGTAGGAATGAGCAGTTCTTC
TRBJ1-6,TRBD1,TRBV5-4,CASSWSNRGNSPLHF,TGTGCCAGCAGCTGGTCGAACAGGGGGAATTCACCCCTCCACTTT
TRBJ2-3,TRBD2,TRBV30,CAWRETERGVLWGTDTQYF,TGTGCCTGGAGGGAGACTGAGCGGGGGGTGCTTTGGGGCACAGATACGCAGTATTTT
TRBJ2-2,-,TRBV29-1,CSVELTAGTGELFF,TGCAGCGTTGAACTGACCGCGGGCACCGGGGAGCTGTTTTTT
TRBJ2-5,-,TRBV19,CASSIAYQESQYF,TGTGCCAGTAGTATAGCCTACCAAGAGTCCCAGTACTTC
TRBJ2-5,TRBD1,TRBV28,CASGTGETQYF,TGTGCCAGTGGGACAGGAGAGACCCAGTACTTC